The source of this TCR beta chain is a study of CD8 T cells in Susac syndrome (dated by TCRdb to the late 2010s). General notes on the study: Among the Susac syndrome patients who were sequenced, clinically active disease was present in six and clinical remission was observed in roughly eight. At blood withdrawal, Susac syndrome patients were either therapy-naive, taking corticosteroids (in some cases with IVIg as well), or taking IVIg alone. The study used repertoire sequencing to test whether antigen drove CD8+ T cell activation and differentiation in Susac syndrome. The clonality of the CD8+ T cell repertoire was compared across around twelve healthy donors, roughly 14 Susac syndrome patients and fewer than 16 multiple sclerosis patients.

CDR1 and CDR2 (LNHDA, SQIVND) derive from the germline V gene (reference sequence). From cysteine to phenylalanine, the CDR3 is 15 amino acids long. Solely the CDR3 DNA is kept, with 45 bases framed from the first base. The junction carries 13 bases between V and J, which are trimmed by 7 bases and 0 bases respectively. High-throughput TCR beta sequencing profiled peripheral blood CD8+ and CD4+ T cells from healthy donors, Susac syndrome patients and multiple sclerosis patients. The Susac syndrome patients fulfilled recently defined diagnostic criteria for definite or probable disease. Bulk CD8+ and CD4+ T cells were purified magnetically by negative isolation, whereas CD8+ TEMRA cells were enriched by FACS. Blood was collected in EDTA tubes and processed within 24 hours, with PBMCs isolated through density gradient centrifugation. PBMCs intended for TCR sequencing were frozen in liquid nitrogen and were later thawed in a 37 degrees C water bath. A purity of at least 90% was achieved for sorted or isolated CD4+, CD8+ and CD8+ TEMRA cells.

RNA was extracted using the RNeasy kit, and about 0.5 to 1 ug of the RNA was reverse transcribed with random hexamers. TCR beta CDR3 regions were amplified with the immunoSEQ multiplex PCR assay covering 54 Vbeta and 13 Jbeta segments. To correct PCR amplification bias, a synthetic template baseline was used for both primer optimization and computational correction. The original pipeline was this. Reads were annotated to V, D and J genes according to IMGT and were analyzed with immunoSEQ Analyzer, with only productive sequences retained. Clonality was computed as one minus Shannon entropy normalized by log2 of the number of productive unique sequences. For each patient and control, public and private clones were evaluated within the 100 most prevalent clones. A clone was defined as Susac-specific if it was absent from the healthy and MS cohorts, from roughly 990 published viral clones and from other ImmuneACCESS disease sequences. TCRdb took the public reads, trimmed them with fastp at Q25, ran MiXCR for clone calling and kept in-frame beta chains. One record per CDR3 amino acid sequence lists the most common genes and DNA. These V and J calls are TCRdb output, not the study's own analysis. The sample records about 190,000 distinct CDR3 sequences, 85% to 95% of which are singletons. Of the sample, around 0.16% is held by the ten largest clones.

Worth noting for this clonotype: Its antigen specificity is not known. No base qualities exist here, and no much larger clone lies one base off it.

Here is what the overall study found, with its caveats: The TCR sequencing and HLA analysis was acknowledged to have included a relatively small number of individuals. Clonal expansion was seen in Susac syndrome CD8+ repertoires, peaking in CD8+ TEMRA cells and being greater in clinically active patients than in remitting ones. Looking at Susac-specific public clones, the researchers identified fewer than 20 in the total CD8+ repertoire and roughly 5 in the CD8+ TEMRA repertoire.

This sequence originates from a human donor with Susac syndrome. Specimen: CD8+ T cells from PBMCs. The chain is made from TRBV19 and TRBJ2-1; TRBD2 is possibly the D segment (5 matching bases). The CDR3 is CASKEDLSSYNEQFF. The DNA reads as follows: TGTGCCAGTAAGGAGGACCTCAGCTCCTACAATGAGCAGTTCTTC.